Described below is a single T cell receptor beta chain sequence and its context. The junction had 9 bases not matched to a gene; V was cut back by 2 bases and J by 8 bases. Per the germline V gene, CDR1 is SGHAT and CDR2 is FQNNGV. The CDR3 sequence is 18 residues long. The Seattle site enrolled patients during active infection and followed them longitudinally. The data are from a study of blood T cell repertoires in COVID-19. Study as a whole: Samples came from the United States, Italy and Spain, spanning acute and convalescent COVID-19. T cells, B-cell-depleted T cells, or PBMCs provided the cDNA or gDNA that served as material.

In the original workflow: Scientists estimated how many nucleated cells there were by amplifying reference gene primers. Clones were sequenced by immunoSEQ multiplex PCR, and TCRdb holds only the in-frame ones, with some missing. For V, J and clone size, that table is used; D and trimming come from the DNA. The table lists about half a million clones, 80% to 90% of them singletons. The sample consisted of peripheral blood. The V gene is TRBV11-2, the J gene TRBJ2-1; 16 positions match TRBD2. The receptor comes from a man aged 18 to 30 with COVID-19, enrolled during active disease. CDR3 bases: TGTGCCAGCAGCTTACCCACCGGGACTAGCGGGAGGGAAGATGAGCAGTTCTTC. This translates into CASSLPTGTSGREDEQFF.